This T cell receptor beta chain was retrieved from a study of cytomegalovirus exposure and HLA in healthy donors. Whole-study findings and limits: Cytomegalovirus-associated TCR beta chains were listed, numbering roughly 150. Across donors, presence/absence analyses took sequencing depth to be roughly uniform. For most subjects, TCR beta sequences were reported to predict HLA-A and HLA-B alleles with accuracy.

60 Vbeta and 13 Jbeta primers were used in PCR. Profiled with immunoSEQ multiplex PCR; TCRdb holds only in-frame clones, not every one. This sample has 200,000 or so clones, with about 90% found just once. In the case of this clone: Its specificity is unknown.

Trimming pared 1 base from V and 8 bases from J, leaving 8 bases between. Germline loops: CDR1 SEHNR, CDR2 FQNEAQ (reference sequence). The length of the CDR3 is 12 residues. This clonotype was sampled from a girl under three years old in good health and CMV-seronegative. The sequenced sample was PBMCs. The genes are TRBV7-9 and TRBJ1-1, with D perhaps TRBD1 (6 bases). CDR3 sequence reads: CASSLGGHEAFF. Here the CDR3 DNA reads TGTGCCAGCAGCTTAGGGGGACACGAAGCTTTCTTT.